Reported below is one TCR beta chain. In the original workflow: Estimates of nucleated cell counts were drawn from the amplification of reference gene primers. Assay: immunoSEQ multiplex PCR; the TCRdb copy retains only in-frame clones and omits some. The DNA gave D and trimming, while V, J and clone size come from that table. The sample lists hundreds of thousands of clones, roughly 85% occurring once. Per the germline V gene, CDR1 is MNHEY and CDR2 is SVGAGI. This CDR3 spans 15 amino acids. After removal of 6 bases from V and 3 bases from J, the junction contained 10 bases not matched to a gene. The entry originates in a study of blood T cell repertoires in COVID-19. Background on the study: Collection of acute and convalescent COVID-19 samples took place in the United States, Italy and Spain. Sources were T cells, B-cell-depleted T cells, or PBMCs; the material itself was cDNA or gDNA.

The chain is built from TRBV6-5 and TRBJ2-7, with TRBD1 matching 8 bases. The sequenced sample was peripheral blood. The TCR comes from a woman aged 25 to 39 with active or convalescent COVID-19. The CDR3 here is CASRQSTGGFYEQYF. The DNA of the CDR3 is TGTGCCAGCAGGCAGTCCACAGGGGGATTCTACGAGCAGTACTTC.